This TCR beta chain was captured by sequencing in a study of radiotherapy plus CTLA-4 blockade in lung cancer. This table comes from immunoSEQ multiplex PCR, and its TCRdb copy is limited to in-frame clones, with some not included. The sample consists of about 47,000 clones, about 72% of them appearing once. Germline V gene data show CDR1 as LGHNA and CDR2 as YNFKEQ. CDR3 length: 15 residues. Trimming took off 4 bases at V and 2 bases at J, with 12 bases between the two ends. The sequence derives from a human donor with non-small cell lung cancer who had stable disease on radiotherapy plus ipilimumab. V usage is TRBV4-2 and J usage is TRBJ1-3, with D maybe TRBD1 (5 bases). Sequenced material: peripheral blood, taken from a patient treated with radiotherapy plus ipilimumab. CDR3 loop: CASSLTRAPGNTIYF. The CDR3 DNA reads TGTGCCAGCAGCCTCACCAGGGCGCCTGGAAACACCATATATTTT.